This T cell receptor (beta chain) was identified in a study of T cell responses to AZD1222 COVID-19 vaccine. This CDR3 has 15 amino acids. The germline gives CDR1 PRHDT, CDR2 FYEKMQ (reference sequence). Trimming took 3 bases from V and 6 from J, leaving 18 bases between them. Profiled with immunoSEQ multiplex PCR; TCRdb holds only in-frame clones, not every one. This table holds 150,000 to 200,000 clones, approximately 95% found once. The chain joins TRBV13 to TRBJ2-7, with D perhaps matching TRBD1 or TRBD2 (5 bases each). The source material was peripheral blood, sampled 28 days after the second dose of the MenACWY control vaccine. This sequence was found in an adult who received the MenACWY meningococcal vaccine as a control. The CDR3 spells CASSFRAGSRGEQYF. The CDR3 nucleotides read TGTGCCAGCAGCTTCAGGGCAGGATCCCGGGGCGAGCAGTACTTC.